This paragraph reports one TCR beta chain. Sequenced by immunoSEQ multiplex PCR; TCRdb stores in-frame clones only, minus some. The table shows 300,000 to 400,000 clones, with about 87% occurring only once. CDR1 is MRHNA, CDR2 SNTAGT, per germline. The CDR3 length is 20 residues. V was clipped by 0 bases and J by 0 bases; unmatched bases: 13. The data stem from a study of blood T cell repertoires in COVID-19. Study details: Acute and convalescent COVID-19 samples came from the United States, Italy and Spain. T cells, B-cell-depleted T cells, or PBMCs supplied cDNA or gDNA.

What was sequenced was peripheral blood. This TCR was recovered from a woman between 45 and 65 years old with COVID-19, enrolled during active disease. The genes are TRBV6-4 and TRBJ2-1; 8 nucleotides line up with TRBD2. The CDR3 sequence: CASSDSGAGVGPSSYNEQFF. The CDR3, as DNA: TGTGCCAGCAGTGACTCTGGAGCGGGAGTAGGGCCAAGCTCCTACAATGAGCAGTTCTTC.